This T cell receptor (beta chain) emerged from a study of T cells after yellow fever vaccination. TCRdb reprocessed the 5' RACE reads with MiXCR, giving one entry per CDR3 protein. The data contain about 260,000 distinct CDR3 sequences, over 10% of them seen just once; the ten biggest clones take up approximately 0.49%. Study-level results: Abundant bulk-derived clonotypes could contaminate FACS-sorted repertoires. Among all clonotypes, a small share was observed in both CD4 and CD8 compartments. Peak timing came faster in the weaker secondary response, day 5 versus 15. Subsequent booster samples again held most clones from primary vaccination (roughly 96% CD4, 85% to 90% CD8).

Regarding this clonotype: As yet, its antigen is unknown.

This CDR3 contains 15 residues. The germline V gene has CDR1 SGHDT and CDR2 YYEEEE. V gave up 1 base and J gave up 4 bases, with 11 bases separating them. The TCR was taken from a man in his thirties or forties who received the YFV17D yellow fever vaccine. This chain links TRBV5-6 with TRBJ2-2, with a possible D match to TRBD1 (6 bases). This material consisted of CD4+ T cells sorted from PBMCs, taken 45 days after the yellow fever booster vaccination. This CDR3 is CASSLTGLVTGELFF. In nucleotides, the CDR3 is TGTGCCAGCAGCTTGACAGGGTTGGTCACCGGGGAGCTGTTTTTT.